These 24 T cell receptor beta chains came from one sample sequenced in a study of T-cell reconstitution after alpha-beta-depleted transplantation in children. The authors prepared the TCRbeta library with unique molecular identifiers. TCRdb called the PCR reads again in MiXCR, with one record for every CDR3 protein. The repertoire holds a few hundred thousand distinct CDR3 sequences, roughly 13% seen once, with around 2.2% in the top ten. This sample comprised PBMCs, mostly from graft donor cells, obtained 360 days after TCRalphabeta/CD19-depleted stem cell transplant. The source is a male patient aged 10 to 17 who had a stem cell transplant for acute myeloid leukemia, so the T cells may come from the graft donor.

The chain recombines TRBV6-5 with TRBJ2-2, with a weak D call TRBD2 (5 bases). This CDR3 region has 13 residues. V was pared by 5 bases and J by 6 bases, with 10 bases between. Per germline, CDR1 MNHEY and CDR2 SVGAGI. The CDR3 reads CASSHGVAGELFF. The CDR3 DNA reads TGTGCCAGCAGTCACGGGGTTGCCGGGGAGCTGTTTTTT.

This clonotype has more than one count but fewer than ten. The J gene is TRBJ2-1, the V gene TRBV30, with a weak D call TRBD2 (5 bases). The CDR3 runs 14 residues. V dropped 4 bases and J dropped 1 base, with 11 bases sitting between them. The V gene's germline CDR1 is GTSNPN and CDR2 SVGIG (reference sequence). CDR3 nucleotides: TGTGCCTGGATCGGCGGGCGTTCCTACAATGAGCAGTTCTTC. Translation gives CAWIGGRSYNEQFF.

This clonotype was seen only a few times. The genes are TRBV29-1 and TRBJ2-1, with TRBD2 matching over 8 bases. With 1 base clipped from V and 8 bases from J, the junction kept 7 bases outside the gene matches. This CDR3 comprises 14 residues. Germline values: CDR1 SQVTM, CDR2 ANQGSEA. The CDR3 DNA reads TGCAGCGTTGAAGCCGGCGGGAGGCTCTATGAGCAGTTCTTC. It specifies CSVEAGGRLYEQFF.

The genes are TRBV12-3 or TRBV12-4 and TRBJ1-1; TRBD1 aligns across 8 bases. The CDR3 extends over 16 amino acids. With V trimmed by 4 bases and J by 4 bases, 11 bases remained unmatched. Written as DNA, the CDR3 is TGTGCCAGCAGTTCCCAGGGGGCTGATGCGGTCACTGAAGCTTTCTTT. Translated, it gives CASSSQGADAVTEAFF.

Here the CDR3 reads CASSFFGRGSYEQYF. The DNA of the CDR3 is TGTGCCAGCAGTTTTTTCGGCAGGGGATCCTACGAGCAGTACTTC. V is TRBV12-3 or TRBV12-4 and J is TRBJ2-7; D may be TRBD1 (6 bases). This CDR3 contains 15 residues. Trimming took 3 bases from V and 1 from J, leaving 13 bases between them.

This clonotype turned up a few times. A junction boundary mismatches the germline segment, possibly from a read error. This chain joins TRBV10-3 and TRBJ2-7; TRBD1 is a possible D gene (7 bases). Germline CDR1 reads ENHRY; CDR2 reads SYGVKD. This CDR3 spans 13 amino acids. Written as DNA, the CDR3 is TGTGCCATCCAAACAGGGGACTCCGACGAGCAGTACTTC. Protein sequence: CAIQTGDSDEQYF.

The chain has TRBV7-2 and TRBJ2-3; D remains unclear. V lost 2 bases and J lost 6, with 12 bases in between. CDR1 is SGHTA and CDR2 is FQGNSA in the germline V gene. The CDR3 extends over 14 amino acids. CDR3 bases: TGTGCCAGCAGCTTATCGGGTCTCCTCGATACGCAGTATTTT. Its protein is CASSLSGLLDTQYF.

The chain uses TRBV6-2 or TRBV6-3 and TRBJ2-7; D not certain. The germline V gene encodes CDR1 MNHEY and CDR2 SVGEGT. The CDR3 is made up of 11 amino acids. Trimming took off 8 bases at V and 1 base at J, with 6 bases between the two ends. The CDR3 DNA is TGTGCCAGCGCCAGATCCTACGAGCAGTACTTC. Its translation: CASARSYEQYF.

The CDR3 nucleotides read TGTGCCATCAGTGACCTACTAGCTCTGATCACAGATACGCAGTATTTT. It codes for CAISDLLALITDTQYF. The chain is built from TRBV10-3 and TRBJ2-3, with D tentatively TRBD2 (6 bases). The length of the CDR3 is 16 residues. CDR1 ENHRY and CDR2 SYGVKD come from the germline V gene. Trimming cost V 3 bases and J 2 bases, with 15 bases left between them.

The genes are TRBV28 and TRBJ1-2; D gene ambiguous. The CDR3 has 14 residues. V was clipped by 6 bases and J by 2 bases, with 13 bases between them. Germline lookup yields CDR1 MDHEN and CDR2 SYDVKM. CDR3 coding DNA: TGTGCCAGCAGGGCGGGCCCGGCGAACTATGGCTACACCTTC. Amino acid sequence: CASRAGPANYGYTF.

Here the CDR3 DNA reads TGCAGCGTCGTTTACAGGGGGCGAGGGAACACCGGGGAGCTGTTTTTT. As protein: CSVVYRGRGNTGELFF. The chain links TRBV29-1 to TRBJ2-2; TRBD1 aligns across 9 bases. This CDR3 has 16 amino acids. CDR1 SQVTM and CDR2 ANQGSEA come from the germline V gene. The ends lost 6 bases at V and 1 base at J; junction bases unmatched: 9.

The V gene is TRBV28, the J gene TRBJ1-4; D might be TRBD1 (6 bases). Germline V gives CDR1 MDHEN, CDR2 SYDVKM. V dropped 5 bases and J dropped 5 bases, with 12 bases sitting between them. There are 14 residues in the CDR3. The CDR3 nucleotides are TGTGCCAGCAGTCTGGACAGACGAAATGAAAAACTGTTTTTT. This translates into CASSLDRRNEKLFF.

Many counts were recorded for this clonotype. The chain combines TRBV6-5 with TRBJ2-2; possibly TRBD1 or TRBD2 for D (7 bases each). Germline CDR1 reads MNHEY; CDR2 reads SVGAGI. The CDR3 consists of 15 residues. Trimming took off 6 bases at V and 4 bases at J, with 15 bases between the two ends. CDR3 sequence reads: CASSPARGGTGELFF. CDR3 bases: TGTGCCAGCAGCCCCGCCAGGGGGGGCACCGGGGAGCTGTTTTTT.

The CDR3 sequence: CATSRDLGGYEQYF. The CDR3 DNA reads as TGTGCCACCAGCAGAGATTTGGGCGGTTACGAGCAGTACTTC. The genes are TRBV15 and TRBJ2-7; D is unclear. The length of the CDR3 is 14 residues. V lost 0 bases and J lost 4, with 10 bases in between. Per germline, CDR1 LNHNV and CDR2 YYDKDF (reference sequence). Full variable domain (rest looked up from reference TRBV15 and TRBJ2-7): DAMVIQNPRYQVTQFGKPVTLSCSQTLNHNVMYWYQQKSSQAPKLLFHYYDKDFNNEADTPDNFQSRRPNTSFCFLDIRSPGLGDTAMYLCATSRDLGGYEQYFGPGTRLTVT.

This clonotype was detected a few times. The chain uses TRBV7-6 and TRBJ2-3; D gene ambiguous. The V gene lost 1 base and the J gene lost 2 bases, with 13 bases spanning the gap. This CDR3 is built from 16 residues. Germline loops: CDR1 SGHVS, CDR2 FNYEAQ. Here the CDR3 reads CASSLGAVAATDTQYF. The CDR3 DNA follows: TGTGCCAGCAGCTTAGGGGCGGTGGCGGCCACAGATACGCAGTATTTT.

CDR3 sequence: CSARDLTPYEQYF. The CDR3 DNA reads as TGCAGTGCTAGAGATTTAACCCCATACGAGCAGTACTTC. V usage is TRBV20-1 and J usage is TRBJ2-7; the D is unclear. The CDR3 sequence is 13 residues long. Germline V gives CDR1 DFQATT, CDR2 SNEGSKA (reference sequence). V was shortened by 0 bases and J by 4 bases, with 10 bases between the two germline ends.

This clonotype was counted many times. This sequence joins TRBV4-2 and TRBJ2-1; TRBD2 matches at 12 bases. The CDR3 has 17 amino acids. Germline V CDR1 and CDR2: LGHNA, YNFKEQ. J lost 4 bases, V lost 1 base, and 5 bases had no gene match. CDR3 bases: TGTGCCAGCAGCCAAGGACTAGCGGGAGCGGAGTACAATGAGCAGTTCTTC. Translating it yields CASSQGLAGAEYNEQFF.

The V and J genes are TRBV28 and TRBJ2-5; 9 bases are a match to TRBD2. Trimming at V came to 2 bases and at J to 5 bases, leaving 6 bases not matched to a gene. The CDR3 length is 15 residues. CDR1 MDHEN and CDR2 SYDVKM come from the germline V gene. CDR3 region: CASSLVGLARETQYF. The CDR3 region has the DNA TGTGCCAGCAGTTTAGTGGGACTAGCTCGGGAGACCCAGTACTTC.

The genes are TRBV6-1 and TRBJ1-5; 8 nucleotides agree with TRBD1. The CDR3 runs to 17 residues. The germline V gene encodes CDR1 MNHNS and CDR2 SASEGT. V trimming: 6 bases; J trimming: 0 bases; junction bases outside the gene matches: 10. The CDR3 loop is CASSPGTGIASNQPQHF. The CDR3 DNA is TGTGCCAGCAGCCCGGGGACAGGCATCGCTAGCAATCAGCCCCAGCATTTT.

This clonotype was observed at least ten times. This chain joins TRBV24-1 and TRBJ2-1; 7 bases agree with TRBD2. This CDR3 spans 13 amino acids. The germline gives CDR1 KGHDR, CDR2 SFDVKD. V shed 8 bases and J 7 bases; nucleotides not matched to a gene: 7. Here the CDR3 reads CATTGTTANEQFF. CDR3 coding DNA: TGTGCCACCACCGGGACTACGGCAAATGAGCAGTTCTTC.

The chain joins TRBV27 to TRBJ2-1; D is possibly TRBD1 (6 bases). The V end was cut by 2 bases, the J end by 9 bases, with 23 bases between. CDR1 MNHEY and CDR2 SMNVEV come from the germline V gene (reference sequence). This CDR3 spans 17 amino acids. CDR3 DNA: TGTGCCAGCAGTTTAAACAGGGTCGTGGGTCCACCGGTTGAGCAGTTCTTC. Encoded protein: CASSLNRVVGPPVEQFF.

This clonotype was recorded a few times. The chain joins TRBV4-3 to TRBJ2-1, with D tentatively TRBD2 (6 bases). Germline V gene lookup returns CDR1 LGHNA and CDR2 YSLEER. Trimming took off 1 base at V and 0 bases at J, with 13 bases between the two ends. The length of the CDR3 is 17 residues. The CDR3 loop reads CASSQGGRLDSYNEQFF. The CDR3 DNA reads as TGCGCCAGCAGCCAAGGAGGGCGACTAGACTCCTACAATGAGCAGTTCTTC.

V gene TRBV7-8 combines with J gene TRBJ2-1; 9 bases line up with TRBD1. Germline loops: CDR1 SGHVS, CDR2 FQNEAQ. The trim removed 1 base at V and 4 bases at J, leaving 5 bases unmatched. CDR3 length: 16 residues. The CDR3 spells CASSLDSTGGYNEQFF. CDR3 coding DNA: TGTGCCAGCAGCTTAGATTCGACAGGGGGTTACAATGAGCAGTTCTTC.

This clonotype was observed at least ten times. The rearrangement joins TRBV3-1 to TRBJ2-7; D is uncertain. The V gene's germline CDR1 is LGHDT and CDR2 YNNKEL (reference sequence). The CDR3 has 12 residues. V lost 3 bases and J lost 3, with 6 bases in between. DNA for the CDR3: TGTGCCAGCAGCCAGGGCCTCTACGAGCAGTACTTC. Translation: CASSQGLYEQYF.